This T cell receptor beta chain was identified during a study of circulating tumor DNA in untreated peripheral T-cell lymphoma. Study results and limitations: Tumor-specific clonotypes: identified in roughly 80% of patients, around nine tenths of baseline tissues.

This tumor tissue came from a pretreatment baseline collection. Only in-frame clones appear in the TCRdb table, and some are missing; sequencing was by immunoSEQ multiplex PCR. The sample lists approximately 1,900 clones, approximately 87% occurring once. Worth noting for this clone: Its antigen is unknown.

Sequenced: tumor tissue. The clonotype was recovered from a human donor with peripheral T-cell lymphoma.

In DNA form, the CDR3 reads TGTGCCAGCGGCAGGGCTGGAAACACCATATATTTT. Translating it yields CASGRAGNTIYF. The chain joins TRBV10-3 to TRBJ1-3; possible D gene TRBD1, 5 bases. Germline CDR1 and CDR2: ENHRY and SYGVKD. This CDR3 has 12 amino acids. The germline V and J ends were trimmed by 10 bases and 2 bases, with 9 bases remaining between them.